Many counts were recorded for the clone carrying this T cell receptor (beta chain). The CDR3 is made up of 15 amino acids. The germline gives CDR1 LGHDT, CDR2 YNNKEL (reference sequence). V lost 4 bases to trimming and J lost 3 bases, with 13 bases between them. This record comes from a study of T cells of healthy individuals. TCRdb passed the 5' RACE reads through MiXCR, listing each CDR3 protein once. The table lists tens of thousands of distinct CDR3 sequences, under 20% of them singletons. The chain employs TRBV3-1 and TRBJ1-5; D possibly corresponds to TRBD1 (5 bases). The receptor's source is a human donor in good health. The CDR3 DNA reads as TGTGCCAGCAGCCTTAGTGTAGGGGCCAATCAGCCCCAGCATTTT. Residues: CASSLSVGANQPQHF. The full variable domain, in which reference TRBV3-1 and TRBJ1-5 provide the parts outside the CDR3, is DTAVSQTPKYLVTQMGNDKSIKCEQNLGHDTMYWYKQDSKKFLKIMFSYNNKELIINETVPNRFSPKSPDKAHLNLHINSLELGDSAVYFCASSLSVGANQPQHFGDGTRLSIL.